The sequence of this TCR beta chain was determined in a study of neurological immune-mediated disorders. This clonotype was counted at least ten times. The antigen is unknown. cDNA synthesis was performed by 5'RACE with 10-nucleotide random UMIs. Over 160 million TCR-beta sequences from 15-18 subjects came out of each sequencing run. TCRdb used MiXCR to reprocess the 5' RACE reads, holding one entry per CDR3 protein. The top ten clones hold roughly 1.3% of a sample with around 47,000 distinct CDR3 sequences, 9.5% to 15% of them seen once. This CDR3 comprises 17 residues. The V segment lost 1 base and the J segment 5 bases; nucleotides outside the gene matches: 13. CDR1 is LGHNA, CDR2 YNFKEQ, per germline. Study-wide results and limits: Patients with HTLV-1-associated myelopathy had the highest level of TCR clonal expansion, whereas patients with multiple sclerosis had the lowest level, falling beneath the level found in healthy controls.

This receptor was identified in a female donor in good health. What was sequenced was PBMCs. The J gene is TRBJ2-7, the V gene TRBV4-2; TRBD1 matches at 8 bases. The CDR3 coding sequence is TGTGCCAGCAGCCAAGCCCCGCAGGGGGCCTCGGACAACGAGCAGTACTTC. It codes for CASSQAPQGASDNEQYF.